Sequencing of this T cell receptor beta chain was carried out in a study of shared clonotypes between healthy human individuals. The overall study: Per donor, three plates held CD4 naive cells, three held CD4 memory, two held CD8 naive and one held CD8 memory. Overall study results and limits: It was expected that sequencing depth would affect clonotype sharing among donors.

Terminally differentiated effector memory CD45RA+ cells were left out of the naive CD8 fraction, which was CD45RO-negative and positively selected for CCR7. The donors, healthy adults who were HIV-negative, had experienced no recent acute infections or vaccinations. In the case of this clone: What it binds is not known.

V lost 6 bases to trimming and J lost 6 bases, with 18 bases between them. This CDR3 is built from 15 residues. Germline-derived CDR1 and CDR2 are SEHNR and FQNEAQ (reference sequence). Genomic DNA of each subset was evenly split across several immunoSEQ plates. Clones were read by immunoSEQ multiplex PCR, and TCRdb kept only the in-frame ones, dropping some. The sample gives about 2.2 million clones, 93% of which show up once; 1.5% to 2% is in the top ten. The rearrangement uses TRBV7-9 and TRBJ2-1; weak D call: TRBD2 (7 bases). This receptor was identified in a man in his late teens or twenties in good health. Some clones in this sample may be carry-over from other donors' samples. Sequenced: naive CD8+ T cells from PBMCs. This CDR3 is CASSRGGHGSNEQFF. The CDR3 DNA reads as TGTGCCAGCAGTCGCGGGGGCCACGGGTCCAATGAGCAGTTCTTC.